The 24 T cell receptor beta chains reported below all come from one sample, sequenced in a study of T cell clusters in autoimmune cytopenias. TRB rearrangements were amplified by touch-down multiplex PCR with mixed TRB-A/B primers. TCRdb reprocessed the multiplex PCR reads and keeps a single row for each CDR3 protein, giving no DNA. The sample table sets out fewer than 6,000 distinct CDR3 sequences. Each sample's input was approximately 0.25 ug genomic DNA, roughly 38,000 genome equivalents. These data also formed part of another study, on T cell repertoires in aging, cancer and after chemotherapy.

Sequencing was performed on peripheral blood. The receptors shown here come from a human donor in good health.

The gene calls are TRBV5-1 and TRBJ2-2; TCRdb lists TRBD1, though no DNA is available to test this call. The CDR3 is 17 residues long. Germline-derived CDR1 and CDR2 are SGHRS and YFSETQ. Here the CDR3 reads CASSLGGGGRFTGELFF.

The gene calls are TRBV6-1 and TRBJ2-6; as DNA is missing, the TRBD2 call by TCRdb cannot be tested. Germline CDR1 is MNHNS and CDR2 is SASEGT. The CDR3 has 22 residues. This chain's CDR3 is CASSARDRTSGRWASGANVLTF.

This chain uses TRBV12-3 or TRBV12-4 with TRBJ2-1; the D call from TCRdb, TRBD1, cannot be confirmed without DNA. The CDR3 length is 16 residues. The CDR3 loop is CASSLLRGAAPIEQFF.

The V gene is TRBV27, the J gene TRBJ2-3; without DNA, the TCRdb call of TRBD2 cannot be checked. Germline loops: CDR1 MNHEY, CDR2 SMNVEV (reference sequence). This CDR3 has 12 amino acids. The CDR3: CASREGRDTQYF.

The chain has TRBV19 and TRBJ1-2; TCRdb lists TRBD1, though no DNA is available to test this call. The CDR3 runs 13 residues. Per germline, CDR1 LNHDA and CDR2 SQIVND (reference sequence). This CDR3 reads CASGGGLYYGYTF.

By frequency, this clonotype is medium-sized. The V call is TRBV30, the J call TRBJ1-1. Germline loops: CDR1 GTSNPN, CDR2 SVGIG (reference sequence). The CDR3 has 11 residues. The CDR3: CAWSAGVEAFF.

This clonotype is identified as medium-sized from frequency. CDR3 in amino acids: CASSYFGRDTEAFF. The chain is built from TRBV6-6 and TRBJ1-1. The germline V gene encodes CDR1 MNHNY and CDR2 SVGAGI (reference sequence). The CDR3 covers 14 residues.

CDR3 amino acids: CASSLQGTTTNEKLFF. The V and J genes are TRBV7-9 and TRBJ1-4; checking the TCRdb D call of TRBD1 is not possible without DNA. The germline gives CDR1 SEHNR, CDR2 FQNEAQ (reference sequence). This CDR3 contains 16 residues.

This rearrangement joins TRBV6-1 to TRBJ1-5; TCRdb returns TRBD1, unconfirmable since there is no DNA. The V gene's germline CDR1 is MNHNS and CDR2 SASEGT. The CDR3 totals 15 residues. CDR3 sequence reads: CASSEAQGGGWPQHF.

This chain connects TRBV12-3 or TRBV12-4 to TRBJ1-3; TCRdb proposes TRBD1, but this gene call is untestable without DNA. The CDR3 contains 14 residues. CDR3 region: CASTSGGLGNTIYF.

This sequence joins TRBV7-9 and TRBJ1-5; checking the TCRdb D call of TRBD1 is not possible without DNA. Germline CDR1 SEHNR, CDR2 FQNEAQ (reference sequence). The CDR3 is 14 amino acids. CDR3 region: CASSPVGGNQPQHF.

The V gene is TRBV5-1, the J gene TRBJ2-7; with no DNA, the TCRdb D assignment of TRBD2 cannot be verified. The CDR3 has 14 amino acids. Germline V gene sequence: CDR1 SGHRS, CDR2 YFSETQ. CDR3: CASSQGRVDREQYF.

This clonotype is deemed medium-sized by its frequency. The V call is TRBV19, the J call TRBJ2-2; TCRdb gives TRBD1 as the D gene, but with no DNA this cannot be confirmed. This CDR3 has 14 amino acids. CDR1 is LNHDA and CDR2 is SQIVND in the germline V gene (reference sequence). The CDR3 loop reads CASSVSGSRGELFF.

This chain joins TRBV27 and TRBJ2-7; TCRdb gives TRBD1 as the D gene, but with no DNA this cannot be confirmed. The CDR3 has 14 residues. Germline V gene lookup returns CDR1 MNHEY and CDR2 SMNVEV (reference sequence). The CDR3 loop is CASRPKGGQGEQYF.

The V call is TRBV19, the J call TRBJ1-2; TCRdb indicates TRBD1, and absent DNA this call remains unverified. Germline loops: CDR1 LNHDA, CDR2 SQIVND (reference sequence). The CDR3 totals 15 residues. The CDR3 spells CASTEGLNRAYGYTF. Filled out from reference TRBV19 and TRBJ1-2, the complete variable domain reads DGGITQSPKYLFRKEGQNVTLSCEQNLNHDAMYWYRQDPGQGLRLIYYSQIVNDFQKGDIAEGYSVSREKKESFPLTVTSAQKNPTAFYLCASTEGLNRAYGYTFGSGTRLTVV.

This chain joins TRBV18 and TRBJ1-2. The CDR3 runs 13 residues. The germline V gene has CDR1 KGHSH and CDR2 LQKENI. CDR3 residues: CASSPTRGYGYTF.

The chain is built from TRBV6-5 and TRBJ1-2; TCRdb indicates TRBD1, and absent DNA this call remains unverified. Germline V gene data show CDR1 as MNHEY and CDR2 as SVGAGI. The CDR3 covers 14 residues. This CDR3 is CASSYLDSRRGYTF.

V is TRBV6-1 and J is TRBJ2-5. This CDR3 contains 13 residues. Germline CDR1 MNHNS, CDR2 SASEGT. CDR3 amino acids: CAGSEAPQETQYF.

The genes are TRBV20-1 and TRBJ2-7; lacking DNA, the TRBD1 call made by TCRdb goes unchecked. The CDR3 runs 12 residues. Per germline, CDR1 DFQATT and CDR2 SNEGSKA (reference sequence). CDR3 sequence reads: CSASVSYYEQYF.

This chain uses TRBV6-1 with TRBJ1-4. This CDR3 comprises 13 residues. Germline V CDR1 and CDR2: MNHNS, SASEGT. CDR3 region: CASSEAPREKLFF.

The rearrangement joins TRBV11-1 to TRBJ1-1. The CDR3 has 14 residues. Germline assignment: CDR1 SGHAT and CDR2 FQDESV (reference sequence). The chain's CDR3 is CASSPRIGETEAFF. Supplemented by reference TRBV11-1 and TRBJ1-1, the full variable domain reads EAEVAQSPRYKITEKSQAVAFWCDPISGHATLYWYRQILGQGPELLVQFQDESVVDDSQLPKDRFSAERLKGVDSTLKIQPAELGDSAMYLCASSPRIGETEAFFGQGTRLTVV.

The chain employs TRBV18 and TRBJ2-3; TCRdb calls TRBD2, which cannot be checked without DNA. The CDR3 is 15 residues long. Per germline, CDR1 KGHSH and CDR2 LQKENI. CDR3 sequence reads: CASSRDSGRADTQYF. The full variable domain, completed using reference TRBV18 and TRBJ2-3, is NAGVMQNPRHLVRRRGQEARLRCSPMKGHSHVYWYRQLPEEGLKFMVYLQKENIIDESGMPKERFSAEFPKEGPSILRIQQVVRGDSAAYFCASSRDSGRADTQYFGPGTRLTVL.

The J gene is TRBJ2-7, the V gene TRBV5-5; TCRdb's assignment of TRBD1 cannot be checked, as there is no DNA. CDR1 is SGHKS and CDR2 is YYEKEE in the germline V gene (reference sequence). CDR3 length: 19 amino acids. The CDR3 sequence is CASSLGGGGTLRAVLGQYF.

The chain has TRBV13 and TRBJ2-7; the TCRdb D gene call, TRBD1, has no DNA to confirm it. The germline gives CDR1 PRHDT, CDR2 FYEKMQ (reference sequence). This CDR3 spans 13 amino acids. The CDR3 here is CASAGTGDNKQYF.